Listed here are 7 T cell receptor beta chains from one sample, sequenced in a study of Ad26.COV2.S vaccination and SARS-CoV-2 variants. Sample treatment: some 19 received Ad26.COV2.S at low or high dose, single or two shots; roughly five received placebo; per-sample allocation not given. On day 63 after the first injection, vaccine and placebo recipients gave samples. TCRdb's table, derived via immunoSEQ multiplex PCR, lists solely in-frame clones and lacks some. The sample carries around 450,000 clones, around 90% recorded once. Sequenced here: peripheral blood, sampled in a trial of Ad26.COV2.S vaccine versus placebo. The receptors come from a person between 18 and 59 years old who received the Ad26.COV2.S COVID-19 vaccine or a placebo.

This clone was counted between two and nine times. Other DNA sequences within the sample encode an identical CDR3. This chain links TRBV7-9 with TRBJ1-1; no reliable D call. CDR1 is SEHNR and CDR2 is FQNEAQ in the germline V gene (reference sequence). The CDR3 contains 13 residues. V was cut by 5 bases and J by 0 bases, with 7 bases left in between. CDR3 bases: TGTGCCAGCAGCCCCCAGCTGAACACTGAAGCTTTCTTT. Amino acid sequence: CASSPQLNTEAFF.

This chain uses TRBV3-1 (or the pseudogene TRBV3-2) with TRBJ2-7; the match to TRBD2 covers 12 bases. This CDR3 contains 15 residues. Germline V gene data show CDR1 as LGHDT and CDR2 as YNNKEL (reference sequence). The V and J ends lost 4 bases and 2 bases, in that order; junction bases with no gene match: 3. The CDR3 spells CASSRGLAGPYEQYF. The CDR3 nucleotides read TGTGCCAGCAGCCGTGGACTAGCGGGACCCTACGAGCAGTACTTC.

The chain links TRBV4-1 to TRBJ1-1; the match to TRBD1 covers 9 bases. Germline V gene lookup returns CDR1 MGHRA and CDR2 YSYEKL. This CDR3 comprises 14 residues. Trimming at V came to 4 bases and at J to 6 bases, leaving 6 bases not matched to a gene. The CDR3 reads CASSPMGQGPEAFF. The CDR3 DNA follows: TGCGCCAGCAGCCCGATGGGACAGGGCCCTGAAGCTTTCTTT.

V and J are TRBV5-1 and TRBJ2-5; 7 bases are a match to TRBD1. This CDR3 contains 15 residues. The germline V gene has CDR1 SGHRS and CDR2 YFSETQ. The ends lost 3 bases at V and 5 bases at J; junction bases unmatched: 10. This chain's CDR3 is CASSWMGQQSETQYF. Here the CDR3 DNA reads TGCGCCAGCAGCTGGATGGGACAGCAGAGTGAGACCCAGTACTTC.

Only one count was recorded for this clone. This chain links TRBV18 with TRBJ1-4; no clear D gene. Germline CDR1 and CDR2: KGHSH and LQKENI. This CDR3 has 16 residues. V lost 6 bases and J 4 bases, leaving 18 bases between the germline ends. In DNA, the CDR3 is TGTGCCAGCTCCCTTCAGGAAAGAACCTTTAATGAAAAACTGTTTTTT. Translating gives CASSLQERTFNEKLFF.

The rearrangement links TRBV6-2 or TRBV6-3 to TRBJ1-5; D possibly corresponds to TRBD1 (6 bases). The CDR3 extends over 13 amino acids. Germline V gene sequence: CDR1 MNHEY, CDR2 SVGEGT. Trimming left V 7 bases short and J 4 bases short, with 11 bases between. This chain's CDR3 is CASNPDSNQPQHF. As DNA, the CDR3 is TGTGCCAGCAACCCGGACAGTAATCAGCCCCAGCATTTT.

V is TRBV29-1 and J is TRBJ2-4; the match to TRBD1 covers 7 bases. Germline CDR1 SQVTM, CDR2 ANQGSEA. V lost 3 bases to trimming and J lost 5 bases; unmatched junction nucleotides: 7. The CDR3 has 14 amino acids. CDR3 nucleotide sequence: TGCAGCGTTGATTCTGGGACAGAAGAAAACATTCAGTACTTC. It yields the protein CSVDSGTEENIQYF.